These 6 T cell receptor beta chains originate from one sample sequenced in a study of T cells in tuberculosis. Sequencing used immunoSEQ multiplex PCR; TCRdb keeps in-frame clones, though not all of them. Of about 22,000 clones listed, almost 97% are singletons. What was sequenced was PBMCs. The receptors shown here come from a donor aged 10 to 29 with latent tuberculosis or without tuberculosis infection.

The genes are TRBV7-8 and TRBJ2-2, with TRBD1 matching over 10 bases. Germline CDR1 reads SGHVS; CDR2 reads FQNEAQ. This CDR3 comprises 17 residues. V trimming: 5 bases; J trimming: 6 bases; junction bases outside the gene matches: 12. The DNA for the CDR3 is TGTGCCAGCAGCCCACTCCGGGACAGGGGTGGTTCCGGGGAGCTGTTTTTT. This codes for CASSPLRDRGGSGELFF.

The J gene is TRBJ1-2, the V gene TRBV7-6, with 9 nucleotides matching TRBD1. Germline V gene data show CDR1 as SGHVS and CDR2 as FNYEAQ. The J segment lost 8 bases and the V segment lost 3 bases, leaving 7 bases of the junction unmatched. There are 14 residues in the CDR3. The CDR3 spells CASSFNRGPEGYTF. The CDR3 DNA reads as TGTGCCAGCAGCTTTAACAGGGGGCCGGAGGGCTACACCTTC. Combining the CDR3 with reference TRBV7-6 and TRBJ1-2 gives the whole variable domain GAGVSQSPRYKVTKRGQDVALRCDPISGHVSLYWYRQALGQGPEFLTYFNYEAQQDKSGLPNDRFSAERPEGSISTLTIQRTEQRDSAMYRCASSFNRGPEGYTFGSGTRLTVV.

The chain carries TRBV7-8 and TRBJ1-2; 10 bases line up with TRBD1. The V gene end was trimmed by 5 bases and the J gene end by 4 bases; junction bases not matched to a gene: 4. CDR1 and CDR2 from the germline V gene are SGHVS and FQNEAQ. The CDR3 is made up of 14 amino acids. Here the CDR3 DNA reads TGTGCCAGCAGCCCGGGACAGGGGATCTATGGCTACACCTTC. Translation: CASSPGQGIYGYTF.

This clone has just one count. This chain links TRBV19 with TRBJ1-2, with D perhaps TRBD1 (6 bases). V lost 3 bases, J lost 8 bases, and 16 bases lay in between. Germline CDR1 reads LNHDA; CDR2 reads SQIVND (reference sequence). The CDR3 is 14 residues long. CDR3 protein: CASSILNRAYGYTF. The DNA of the CDR3 is TGTGCCAGTAGTATTTTGAACAGGGCGTACGGCTACACCTTC.

This chain connects TRBV12-2 to TRBJ2-4; the table's D call, TRBD1, has no DNA check behind it. TRBV12-2 is noted as a pseudogene. CDR3 length: 16 amino acids. This chain's CDR3 is CASRLEDRVDKNIQYF. Written as DNA, the CDR3 is TGTGCAAGTCGCTTAGAAGACAGGGTAGACAAAAACATTCAGTACTTC.

The J gene is TRBJ2-7, the V gene TRBV5-1; D unclear. CDR3 size: 13 residues. V was clipped by 2 bases and J by 2 bases, with 8 bases between them. Germline V lookup: CDR1 SGHRS, CDR2 YFSETQ. For the CDR3, the DNA is TGCGCCAGCAGCTTTACGGTTACCTACGAGCAGTACTTC. The encoded protein is CASSFTVTYEQYF.